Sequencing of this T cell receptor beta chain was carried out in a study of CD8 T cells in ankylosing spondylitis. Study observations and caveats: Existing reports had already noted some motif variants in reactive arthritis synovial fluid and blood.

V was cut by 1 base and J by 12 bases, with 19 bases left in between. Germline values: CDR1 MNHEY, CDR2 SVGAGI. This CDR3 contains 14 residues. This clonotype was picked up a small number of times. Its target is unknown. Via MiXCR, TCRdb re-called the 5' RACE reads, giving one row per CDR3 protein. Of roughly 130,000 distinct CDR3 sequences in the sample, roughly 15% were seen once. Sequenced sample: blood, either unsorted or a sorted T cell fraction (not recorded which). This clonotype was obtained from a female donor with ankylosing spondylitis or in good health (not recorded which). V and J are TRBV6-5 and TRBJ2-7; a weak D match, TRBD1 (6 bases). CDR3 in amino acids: CASSYYRDIGPWYF. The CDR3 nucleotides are TGTGCCAGCAGTTACTACCGGGACATCGGTCCCTGGTACTTC.